The 16 T cell receptor beta chains below all came from one sample that was sequenced in a study of shared clonotypes between healthy human individuals. Here immunoSEQ multiplex PCR was the method, and the copy in TCRdb shows in-frame clones only, minus some. The repertoire holds 2 million to 2.5 million clones, with 85% to 95% as singletons. The sequencing input was naive CD4+ T cells from PBMCs. The subset is: CD45RA+ positively selected. Every receptor here comes from a man younger than 30 in good health. Some clones in this sample may be carry-over from other donors' samples.

The V gene is TRBV7-3, the J gene TRBJ2-3; D gene unclear. The CDR3 runs to 15 residues. V lost 2 bases and J lost 0, with 9 bases in between. Germline V CDR1 and CDR2: SGHTA, FQGTGA. CDR3 sequence: CASSLYSSSTDTQYF. The CDR3 nucleotides read TGTGCCAGCAGCTTATACAGTAGCAGCACAGATACGCAGTATTTT.

The chain is built from TRBV18 and TRBJ1-3, with TRBD1 matching 9 bases. CDR1 is KGHSH, CDR2 LQKENI, per germline. The CDR3 runs 17 residues. Trimming cost V 6 bases and J 1 base; bases outside gene matches: 10. CDR3 nucleotide sequence: TGTGCCAGCTCGCCCTCCGGGACAGGGACGTCTGGAAACACCATATATTTT. This translates into CASSPSGTGTSGNTIYF.

V usage is TRBV30 and J usage is TRBJ2-1, with TRBD1 matching over 9 bases. CDR3 length: 15 amino acids. After removal of 3 bases from V and 7 bases from J, the junction contained 10 bases not matched to a gene. The germline gives CDR1 GTSNPN, CDR2 SVGIG (reference sequence). CDR3 nucleotide sequence: TGTGCCTGGAGGGGTGACAGGGGGTCTAGGAATGAGCAGTTCTTC. Amino acids: CAWRGDRGSRNEQFF.

The chain is built from TRBV5-1 and TRBJ2-7; 11 bases align to TRBD1. CDR1 and CDR2 (germline): SGHRS, YFSETQ. The CDR3 contains 15 residues. With V trimmed by 2 bases and J by 7 bases, 8 bases remained unmatched. The CDR3 DNA follows: TGCGCCAGCAGCTTTCCGGGACAGGGGGGATTGGAGCAGTACTTC. Its protein is CASSFPGQGGLEQYF.

The chain links TRBV27 to TRBJ2-7; possibly TRBD1 for D (5 bases). Germline CDR1 is MNHEY and CDR2 is SMNVEV (reference sequence). Trimming took 3 bases from V and 2 from J, leaving 11 bases between them. This CDR3 comprises 14 residues. This CDR3 reads CASSFVAGTYEQYF. The DNA for the CDR3 is TGTGCCAGCAGTTTTGTGGCAGGGACCTACGAGCAGTACTTC.

Notes on this clone: The same CDR3 arises from other DNA sequences in this sample as well. The chain couples TRBV7-2 to TRBJ2-1; D is unresolved. Germline loops: CDR1 SGHTA, CDR2 FQGNSA. V lost 4 bases to trimming and J lost 4 bases, with 5 bases between them. The CDR3 is 12 residues long. The CDR3 nucleotides are TGTGCCAGCAGCTCGGGTTACAATGAGCAGTTCTTC. Translation: CASSSGYNEQFF.

The V call is TRBV7-2, the J call TRBJ2-5; D might be TRBD2 (7 bases). V was cut by 5 bases and J by 5 bases, with 18 bases left in between. The CDR3 is 15 residues long. CDR1 and CDR2 (germline): SGHTA, FQGNSA. The chain's CDR3 is CASSPGGGRAETQYF. CDR3 coding DNA: TGTGCCAGCAGCCCTGGGGGCGGGAGAGCGGAGACCCAGTACTTC.

Notes on this clone: The identical CDR3 is also encoded by other nucleotide sequences in the sample. The rearrangement links TRBV9 to TRBJ2-6; no firm D call. Germline assignment: CDR1 SGDLS and CDR2 YYNGEE. Deletions cut 0 bases from V and 4 bases from J, with 5 bases between. CDR3 size: 14 residues. CDR3 DNA sequence: TGTGCCAGCAGCGTAGCCCTGGGGGCCAACGTCCTGACTTTC. Its protein is CASSVALGANVLTF.

The chain recombines TRBV5-4 with TRBJ2-5, with 7 bases aligning to TRBD2. This CDR3 is built from 14 residues. After removal of 4 bases from V and 0 bases from J, the junction contained 3 bases not matched to a gene. Germline-derived CDR1 and CDR2 are SGHNT and YYREEE (reference sequence). DNA for the CDR3: TGTGCCAGCAGCCGGGAGGCAGACCAAGAGACCCAGTACTTC. It specifies CASSREADQETQYF.

V and J are TRBV15 and TRBJ1-1; unclear D gene. There are 15 residues in the CDR3. Germline values: CDR1 LNHNV, CDR2 YYDKDF (reference sequence). Trimming cost V 1 base and J 2 bases, with 11 bases left between them. CDR3 nucleotides: TGTGCCACCAGCAGAGTTCCGGGCAGTAACACTGAAGCTTTCTTT. Its translation is CATSRVPGSNTEAFF.

This chain uses TRBV6-5 with TRBJ1-4, with TRBD1 as a possible D gene (5 bases). Germline values: CDR1 MNHEY, CDR2 SVGAGI. Trimming took off 0 bases at V and 7 bases at J, with 12 bases between the two ends. This CDR3 spans 15 amino acids. The CDR3 nucleotides are TGTGCCAGCAGTTACTCCCTTGGGGGGGGTGAAAAACTGTTTTTT. Protein product: CASSYSLGGGEKLFF.

This clone turned up a few times. The V gene is TRBV7-9, the J gene TRBJ2-7; weak D call: TRBD1 (6 bases). Germline V gene sequence: CDR1 SEHNR, CDR2 FQNEAQ (reference sequence). The V and J ends lost 11 bases and 6 bases respectively, with 17 bases between them. The CDR3 is 12 amino acids. CDR3 sequence: CAPPGGGPEQYF. For the CDR3, the DNA is TGTGCCCCCCCCGGTGGGGGCCCCGAGCAGTACTTC. Looking up the rest from reference TRBV7-9 and TRBJ2-7 gives the full variable domain: DTGVSQNPRHKITKRGQNVTFRCDPISEHNRLYWYRQTLGQGPEFLTYFQNEAQLEKSRLLSDRFSAERPKGSFSTLEIQRTEQGDSAMYLCAPPGGGPEQYFGPGTRLTVT.

CDR3 bases: TGTGCCAGCAGCACCGGACAGGGGAACTACGAGCAGTACTTC. This sequence encodes CASSTGQGNYEQYF. This chain connects TRBV9 to TRBJ2-7, with TRBD1 matching 9 bases. CDR1 is SGDLS, CDR2 YYNGEE, per germline. Germline trimming cut 4 bases from V and 3 bases from J; bases unmatched to any gene: 5. This CDR3 comprises 14 residues.

The V gene is TRBV6-6, the J gene TRBJ2-7; D might be TRBD1 (5 bases). CDR3 length: 12 residues. The germline V gene has CDR1 MNHNY and CDR2 SVGAGI (reference sequence). V shed 5 bases and J shed 2 bases, with 7 bases lying between them. As DNA, the CDR3 is TGTGCCAGCAGTACAGGCCCCTACGAGCAGTACTTC. Its translation: CASSTGPYEQYF.

The rearrangement joins TRBV6-1 to TRBJ2-5, with 10 bases fitting TRBD2. Looked up from germline, CDR1 is MNHNS and CDR2 is SASEGT. V gave up 2 bases and J gave up 3 bases; unmatched junction bases: 12. This CDR3 comprises 18 residues. CDR3 sequence (DNA): TGTGCCAGCAGTGAATTCGGGTGGGGGAGCGGGAGGGAAGAGACCCAGTACTTC. This gives the protein CASSEFGWGSGREETQYF.

The chain employs TRBV28 and TRBJ1-1; weak D call: TRBD1 (6 bases). Germline V gene lookup returns CDR1 MDHEN and CDR2 SYDVKM. V lost 6 bases and J 6 bases, leaving 20 bases between the germline ends. This CDR3 spans 15 amino acids. CDR3 sequence: CASSTTGGSSAEAFF. CDR3 in DNA: TGTGCCAGCAGCACCACTGGGGGCTCCTCCGCTGAAGCTTTCTTT.